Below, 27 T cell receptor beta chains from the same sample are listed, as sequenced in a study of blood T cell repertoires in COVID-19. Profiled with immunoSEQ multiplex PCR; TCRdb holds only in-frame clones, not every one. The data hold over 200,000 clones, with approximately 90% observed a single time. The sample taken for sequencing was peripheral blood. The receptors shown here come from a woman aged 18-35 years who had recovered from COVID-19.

The CDR3 here is CASSLALLADGYTF. Written as DNA, the CDR3 is TGTGCCAGCAGCTTAGCTTTGCTGGCAGATGGCTACACCTTC. V and J are TRBV7-9 and TRBJ1-2, with D unresolved. The CDR3 is made up of 14 amino acids. Germline-derived CDR1 and CDR2 are SEHNR and FQNEAQ (reference sequence). V lost 0 bases and J 6 bases, leaving 11 bases between the germline ends.

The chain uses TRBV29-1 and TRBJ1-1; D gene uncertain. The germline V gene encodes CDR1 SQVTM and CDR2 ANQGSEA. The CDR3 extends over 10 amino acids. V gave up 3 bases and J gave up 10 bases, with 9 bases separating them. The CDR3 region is CSVEAPLAFF. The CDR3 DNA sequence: TGCAGCGTTGAGGCTCCTCTAGCTTTCTTT. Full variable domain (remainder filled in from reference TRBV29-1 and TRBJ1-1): SAVISQKPSRDICQRGTSLTIQCQVDSQVTMMFWYRQQPGQSLTLIATANQGSEATYESGFVIDKFPISRPNLTFSTLTVSNMSPEDSSIYLCSVEAPLAFFGQGTRLTVV.

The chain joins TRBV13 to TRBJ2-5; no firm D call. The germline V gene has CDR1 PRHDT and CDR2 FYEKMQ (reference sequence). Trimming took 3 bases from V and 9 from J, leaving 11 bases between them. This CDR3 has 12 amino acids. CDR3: CASSFPSNSQYF. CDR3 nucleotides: TGTGCCAGCAGCTTCCCGAGTAATTCCCAGTACTTC.

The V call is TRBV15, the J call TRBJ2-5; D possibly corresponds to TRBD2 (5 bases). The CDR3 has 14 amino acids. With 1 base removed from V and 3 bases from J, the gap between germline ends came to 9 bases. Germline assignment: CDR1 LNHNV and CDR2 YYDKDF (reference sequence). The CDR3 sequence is CATSRGRGEETQYF. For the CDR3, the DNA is TGTGCCACCAGCAGAGGCCGGGGTGAAGAGACCCAGTACTTC.

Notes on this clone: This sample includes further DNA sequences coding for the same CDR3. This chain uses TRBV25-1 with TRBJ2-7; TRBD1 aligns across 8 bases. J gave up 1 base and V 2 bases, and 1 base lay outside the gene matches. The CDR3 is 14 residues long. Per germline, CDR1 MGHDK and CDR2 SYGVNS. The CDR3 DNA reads TGTGCCAGCAGTGAAACAGGGGGGTCCTACGAGCAGTACTTC. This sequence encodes CASSETGGSYEQYF.

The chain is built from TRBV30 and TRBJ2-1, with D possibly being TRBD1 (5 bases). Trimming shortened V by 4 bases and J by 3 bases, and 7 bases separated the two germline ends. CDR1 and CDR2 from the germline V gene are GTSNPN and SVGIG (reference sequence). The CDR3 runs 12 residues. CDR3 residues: CAWIQGYNEQFF. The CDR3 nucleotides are TGTGCCTGGATTCAGGGCTACAATGAGCAGTTCTTC.

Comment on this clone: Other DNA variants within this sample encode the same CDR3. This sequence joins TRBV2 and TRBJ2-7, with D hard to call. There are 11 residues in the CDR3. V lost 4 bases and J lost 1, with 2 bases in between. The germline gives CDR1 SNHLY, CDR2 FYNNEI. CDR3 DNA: TGTGCCAGCAGTGTATCCTACGAGCAGTACTTC. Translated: CASSVSYEQYF.

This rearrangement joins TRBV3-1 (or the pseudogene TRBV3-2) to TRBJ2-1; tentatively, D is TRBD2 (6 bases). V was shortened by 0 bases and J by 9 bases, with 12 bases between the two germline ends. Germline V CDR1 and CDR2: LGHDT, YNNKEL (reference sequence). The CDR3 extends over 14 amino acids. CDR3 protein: CASSQEWGVGEQFF. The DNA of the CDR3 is TGTGCCAGCAGCCAAGAATGGGGGGTCGGTGAGCAGTTCTTC.

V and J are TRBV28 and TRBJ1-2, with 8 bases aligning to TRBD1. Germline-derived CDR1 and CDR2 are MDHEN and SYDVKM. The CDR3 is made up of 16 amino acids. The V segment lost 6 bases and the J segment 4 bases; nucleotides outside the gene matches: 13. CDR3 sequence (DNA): TGTGCCAGCAGGCCGACAGGGGCTCTTGGCGGCTATGGCTACACCTTC. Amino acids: CASRPTGALGGYGYTF.

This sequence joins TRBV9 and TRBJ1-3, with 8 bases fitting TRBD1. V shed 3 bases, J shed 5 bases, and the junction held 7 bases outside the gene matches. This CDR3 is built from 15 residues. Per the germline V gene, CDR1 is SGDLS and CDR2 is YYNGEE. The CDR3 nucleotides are TGTGCCAGCAGCGATATACAGGGGGATAGAAACACCATATATTTT. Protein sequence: CASSDIQGDRNTIYF.

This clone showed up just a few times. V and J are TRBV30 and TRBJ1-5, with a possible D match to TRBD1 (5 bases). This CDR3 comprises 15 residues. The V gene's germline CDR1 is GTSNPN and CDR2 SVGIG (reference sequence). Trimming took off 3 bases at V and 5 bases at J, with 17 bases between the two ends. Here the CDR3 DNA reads TGTGCCTGGAGGAAGGGACTCGGGGTGGATCAGCCCCAGCATTTT. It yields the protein CAWRKGLGVDQPQHF.

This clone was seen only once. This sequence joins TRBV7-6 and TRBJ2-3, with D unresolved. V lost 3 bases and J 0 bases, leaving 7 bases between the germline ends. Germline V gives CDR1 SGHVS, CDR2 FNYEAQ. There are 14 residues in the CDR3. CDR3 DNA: TGTGCCAGCAGCTTGAGCACTAGCACAGATACGCAGTATTTT. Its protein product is CASSLSTSTDTQYF.

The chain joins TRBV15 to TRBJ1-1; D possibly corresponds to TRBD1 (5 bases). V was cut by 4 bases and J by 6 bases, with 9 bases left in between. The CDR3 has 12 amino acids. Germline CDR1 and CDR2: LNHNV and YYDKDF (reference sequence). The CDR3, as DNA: TGTGCCACCAGCACGGGGGTCCCTGAAGCTTTCTTT. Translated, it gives CATSTGVPEAFF. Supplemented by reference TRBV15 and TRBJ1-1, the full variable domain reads DAMVIQNPRYQVTQFGKPVTLSCSQTLNHNVMYWYQQKSSQAPKLLFHYYDKDFNNEADTPDNFQSRRPNTSFCFLDIRSPGLGDTAMYLCATSTGVPEAFFGQGTRLTVV.

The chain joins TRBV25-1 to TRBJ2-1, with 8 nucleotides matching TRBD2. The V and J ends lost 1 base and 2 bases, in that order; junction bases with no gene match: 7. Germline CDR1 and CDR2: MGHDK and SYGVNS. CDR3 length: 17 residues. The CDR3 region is CASSESGREATYNEQFF. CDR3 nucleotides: TGTGCCAGCAGTGAATCCGGGCGGGAGGCTACCTACAATGAGCAGTTCTTC.

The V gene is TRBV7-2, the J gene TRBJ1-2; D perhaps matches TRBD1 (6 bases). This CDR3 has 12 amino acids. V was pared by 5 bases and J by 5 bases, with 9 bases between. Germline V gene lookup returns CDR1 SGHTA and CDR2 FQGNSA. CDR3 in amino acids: CASSNTGYGYTF. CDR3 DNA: TGTGCCAGCAGCAATACAGGGTATGGCTACACCTTC.

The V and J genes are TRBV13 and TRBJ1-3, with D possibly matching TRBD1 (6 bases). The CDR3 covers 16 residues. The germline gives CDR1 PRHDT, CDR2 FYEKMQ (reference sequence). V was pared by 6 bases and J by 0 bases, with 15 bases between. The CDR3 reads CASRRGGSISGNTIYF. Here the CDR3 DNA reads TGTGCCAGCAGACGAGGGGGATCAATCTCTGGAAACACCATATATTTT.

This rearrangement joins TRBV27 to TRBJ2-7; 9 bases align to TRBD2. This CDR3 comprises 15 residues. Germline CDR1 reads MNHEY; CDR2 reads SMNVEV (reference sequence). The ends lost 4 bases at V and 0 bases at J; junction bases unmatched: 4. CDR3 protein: CASSWTSVSSYEQYF. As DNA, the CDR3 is TGTGCCAGCAGTTGGACTAGCGTGAGCTCCTACGAGCAGTACTTC.

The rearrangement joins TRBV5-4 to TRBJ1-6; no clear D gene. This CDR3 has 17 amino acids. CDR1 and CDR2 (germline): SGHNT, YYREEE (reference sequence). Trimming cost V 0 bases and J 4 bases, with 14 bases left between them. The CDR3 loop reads CASSLETAYSYNSPLHF. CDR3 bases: TGTGCCAGCAGCTTGGAAACAGCTTATTCTTATAATTCACCCCTCCACTTT.

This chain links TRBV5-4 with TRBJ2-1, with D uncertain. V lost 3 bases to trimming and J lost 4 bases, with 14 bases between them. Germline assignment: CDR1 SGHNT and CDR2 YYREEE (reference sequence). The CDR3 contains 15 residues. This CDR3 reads CASSSPGEVYNEQFF. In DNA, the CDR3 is TGTGCCAGCAGCTCTCCCGGAGAAGTTTACAATGAGCAGTTCTTC.

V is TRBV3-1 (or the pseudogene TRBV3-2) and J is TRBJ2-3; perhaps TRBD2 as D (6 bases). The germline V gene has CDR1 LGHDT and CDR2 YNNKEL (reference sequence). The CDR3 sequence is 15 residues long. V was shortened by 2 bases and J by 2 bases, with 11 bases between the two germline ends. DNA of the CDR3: TGTGCCAGCAGCCAACAACGGGGGTCCACAGATACGCAGTATTTT. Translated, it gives CASSQQRGSTDTQYF.

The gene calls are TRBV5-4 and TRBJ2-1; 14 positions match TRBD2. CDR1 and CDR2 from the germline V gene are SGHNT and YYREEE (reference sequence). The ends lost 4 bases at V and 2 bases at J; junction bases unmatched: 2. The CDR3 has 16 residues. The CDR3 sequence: CASSLGLAGAYNEQFF. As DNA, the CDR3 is TGTGCCAGCAGCCTGGGACTAGCGGGAGCCTACAATGAGCAGTTCTTC.

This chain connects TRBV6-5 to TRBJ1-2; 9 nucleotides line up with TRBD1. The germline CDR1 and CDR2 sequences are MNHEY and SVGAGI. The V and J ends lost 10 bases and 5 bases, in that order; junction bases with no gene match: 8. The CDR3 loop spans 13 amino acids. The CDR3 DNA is TGTGCCACACAGACAGGGGGGTTTTATGGCTACACCTTC. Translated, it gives CATQTGGFYGYTF.

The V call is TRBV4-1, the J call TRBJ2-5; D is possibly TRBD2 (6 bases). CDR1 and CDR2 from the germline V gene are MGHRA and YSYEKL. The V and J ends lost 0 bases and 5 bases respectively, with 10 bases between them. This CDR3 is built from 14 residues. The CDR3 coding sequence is TGCGCCAGCAGCCAAGAGGCGGGATGGGAGACCCAGTACTTC. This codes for CASSQEAGWETQYF.

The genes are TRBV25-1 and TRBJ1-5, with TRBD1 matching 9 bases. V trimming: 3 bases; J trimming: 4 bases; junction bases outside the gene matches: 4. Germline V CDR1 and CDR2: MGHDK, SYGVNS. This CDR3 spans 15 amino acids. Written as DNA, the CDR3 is TGTGCCAGCAGTGACGGACAGGGGACAAATCAGCCCCAGCATTTT. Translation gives CASSDGQGTNQPQHF. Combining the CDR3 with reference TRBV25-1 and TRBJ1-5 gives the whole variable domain EADIYQTPRYLVIGTGKKITLECSQTMGHDKMYWYQQDPGMELHLIHYSYGVNSTEKGDLSSESTVSRIRTEHFPLTLESARPSHTSQYLCASSDGQGTNQPQHFGDGTRLSIL.

The CDR3 is CASSQETSGFPDTQYF. The CDR3 nucleotides read TGTGCCAGCAGCCAAGAGACTAGCGGGTTCCCAGATACGCAGTATTTT. The chain carries TRBV4-2 and TRBJ2-3; 10 bases are shared with TRBD2. Looked up from germline, CDR1 is LGHNA and CDR2 is YNFKEQ. The J segment lost 4 bases and the V segment lost 0 bases, leaving 4 bases of the junction unmatched. The CDR3 sequence is 16 residues long.

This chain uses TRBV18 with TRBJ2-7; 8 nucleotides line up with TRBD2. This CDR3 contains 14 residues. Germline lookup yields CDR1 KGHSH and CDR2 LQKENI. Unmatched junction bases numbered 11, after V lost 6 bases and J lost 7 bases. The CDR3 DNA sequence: TGTGCCAGCTCCGACGGACTAGCTATGGGGGAGCAGTACTTC. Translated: CASSDGLAMGEQYF.

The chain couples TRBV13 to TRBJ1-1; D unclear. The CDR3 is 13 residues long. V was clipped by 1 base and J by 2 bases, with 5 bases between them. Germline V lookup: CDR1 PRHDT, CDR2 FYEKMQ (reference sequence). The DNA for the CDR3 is TGTGCCAGCAGCTTAGATAGTAACACTGAAGCTTTCTTT. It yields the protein CASSLDSNTEAFF.